Included here is one T cell receptor beta chain sequence, with context. Only in-frame clones appear in the TCRdb table, and some are missing; sequencing was by immunoSEQ multiplex PCR. The data contain about 100,000 clones, roughly 87% of them seen just once; the ten biggest clones take up 16%. These data are taken from a study of T cell responses to AZD1222 COVID-19 vaccine. The CDR3 contains 12 residues. The V end was cut by 5 bases, the J end by 7 bases, with 11 bases between. CDR1 is SGHTA and CDR2 is FQGNSA in the germline V gene. The sequence came from an adult in good health. Sequencing used peripheral blood, obtained on day 0 of AZD1222 vaccination. The chain carries TRBV7-2 and TRBJ1-1; D is unclear. The CDR3 sequence: CASSRLAIEAFF. The CDR3, as DNA: TGTGCCAGCAGCCGCCTGGCGATTGAAGCTTTCTTT.